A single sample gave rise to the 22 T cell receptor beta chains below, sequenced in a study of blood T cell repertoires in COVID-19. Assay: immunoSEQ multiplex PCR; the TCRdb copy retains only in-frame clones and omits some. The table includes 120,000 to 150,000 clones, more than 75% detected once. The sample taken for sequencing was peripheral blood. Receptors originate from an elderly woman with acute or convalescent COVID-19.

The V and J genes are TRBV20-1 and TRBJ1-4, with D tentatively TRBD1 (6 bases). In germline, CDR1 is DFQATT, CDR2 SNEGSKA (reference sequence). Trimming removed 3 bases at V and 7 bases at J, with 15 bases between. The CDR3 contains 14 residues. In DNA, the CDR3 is TGCAGTGCTAGTGTCGCGGGGGCACCTGAAAAACTGTTTTTT. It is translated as CSASVAGAPEKLFF.

In DNA form, the CDR3 reads TGTGCCAGCAGTCGGGACAGTAGCACAGATACGCAGTATTTT. It yields the protein CASSRDSSTDTQYF. The rearrangement uses TRBV6-4 and TRBJ2-3; 7 bases fit TRBD1. Germline lookup yields CDR1 MRHNA and CDR2 SNTAGT. V was clipped by 5 bases and J by 0 bases; unmatched bases: 2. The CDR3 is made up of 14 amino acids.

The chain's CDR3 is CAWNRQGNGYTF. The CDR3 bases are TGTGCCTGGAACAGACAGGGGAATGGCTACACCTTC. The chain recombines TRBV30 with TRBJ1-2; 8 bases agree with TRBD1. The V gene's germline CDR1 is GTSNPN and CDR2 SVGIG (reference sequence). Losses at the gene ends were 4 bases for V and 6 bases for J; bases not matched to a gene: 4. This CDR3 has 12 residues.

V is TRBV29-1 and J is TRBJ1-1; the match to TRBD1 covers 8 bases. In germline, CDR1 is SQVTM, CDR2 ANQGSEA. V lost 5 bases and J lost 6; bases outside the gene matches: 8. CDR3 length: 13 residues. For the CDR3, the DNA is TGCAGCGTTACGCGGTCAGGGGGCCCTGAAGCTTTCTTT. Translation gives CSVTRSGGPEAFF.

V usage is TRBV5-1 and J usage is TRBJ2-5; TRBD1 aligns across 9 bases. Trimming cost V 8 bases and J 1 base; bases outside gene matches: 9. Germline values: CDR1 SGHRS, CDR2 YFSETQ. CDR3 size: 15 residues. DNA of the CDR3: TGCGCCAGTTCCCCCGGGACAGGGTCCCAAGAGACCCAGTACTTC. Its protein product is CASSPGTGSQETQYF.

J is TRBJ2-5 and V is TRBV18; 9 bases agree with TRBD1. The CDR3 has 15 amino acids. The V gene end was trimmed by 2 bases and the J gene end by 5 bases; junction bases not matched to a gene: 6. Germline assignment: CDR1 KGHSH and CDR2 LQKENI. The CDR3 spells CASSPGTGLWETQYF. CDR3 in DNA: TGTGCCAGCTCACCAGGGACAGGGCTTTGGGAGACCCAGTACTTC.

CDR3 amino acids: CASSRGGTPYGYTF. In DNA, the CDR3 is TGTGCCAGCAGCCGGGGGGGGACACCTTATGGCTACACCTTC. The chain uses TRBV7-2 and TRBJ1-2, with D perhaps TRBD1 (6 bases). Trimming cost V 5 bases and J 5 bases, with 15 bases left between them. The V gene's germline CDR1 is SGHTA and CDR2 FQGNSA. The CDR3 has 14 amino acids.

The CDR3 is CATEGLATSYNEQFF. Here the CDR3 DNA reads TGTGCCACCGAGGGACTAGCGACATCCTACAATGAGCAGTTCTTC. V gene TRBV6-1 combines with J gene TRBJ2-1; 10 nucleotides match TRBD2. J lost 1 base, V lost 10 bases, and 7 bases had no gene match. Germline lookup yields CDR1 MNHNS and CDR2 SASEGT. CDR3 size: 15 residues.

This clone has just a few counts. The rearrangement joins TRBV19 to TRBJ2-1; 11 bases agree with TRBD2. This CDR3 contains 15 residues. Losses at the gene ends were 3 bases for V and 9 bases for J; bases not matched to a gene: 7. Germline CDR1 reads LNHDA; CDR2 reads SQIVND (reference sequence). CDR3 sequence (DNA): TGTGCCAGTAGTATCGTCACCGGGACTAGCGGTGAGCAGTTCTTC. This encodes CASSIVTGTSGEQFF.

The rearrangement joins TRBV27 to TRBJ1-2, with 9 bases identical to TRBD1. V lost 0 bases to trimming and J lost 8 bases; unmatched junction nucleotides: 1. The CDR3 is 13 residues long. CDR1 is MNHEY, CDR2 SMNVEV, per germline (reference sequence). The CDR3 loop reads CASSLSGQGGYTF. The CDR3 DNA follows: TGTGCCAGCAGTTTATCGGGACAGGGAGGCTACACCTTC.

The DNA of the CDR3 is TGTGCCAGTACGGACAGGGCGGGAGAAAAACTGTTTTTT. Translated, it gives CASTDRAGEKLFF. V gene TRBV19 combines with J gene TRBJ1-4; 8 bases map to TRBD1. This CDR3 is 13 amino acids long. CDR1 is LNHDA and CDR2 is SQIVND in the germline V gene (reference sequence). J lost 8 bases, V lost 7 bases, and 6 bases had no gene match. The full variable domain, its missing parts supplied by reference TRBV19 and TRBJ1-4, is DGGITQSPKYLFRKEGQNVTLSCEQNLNHDAMYWYRQDPGQGLRLIYYSQIVNDFQKGDIAEGYSVSREKKESFPLTVTSAQKNPTAFYLCASTDRAGEKLFFGSGTQLSVL.

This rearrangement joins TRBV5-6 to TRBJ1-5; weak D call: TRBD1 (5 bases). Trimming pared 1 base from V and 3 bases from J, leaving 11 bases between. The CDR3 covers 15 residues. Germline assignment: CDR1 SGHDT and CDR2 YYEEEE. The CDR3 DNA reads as TGTGCCAGCAGCTTGTCAGGGATAATCAATCAGCCCCAGCATTTT. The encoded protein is CASSLSGIINQPQHF.

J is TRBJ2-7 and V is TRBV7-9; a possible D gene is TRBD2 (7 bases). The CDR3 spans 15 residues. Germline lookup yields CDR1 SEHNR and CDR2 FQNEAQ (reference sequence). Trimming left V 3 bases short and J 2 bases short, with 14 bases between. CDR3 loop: CASSFTAGAAYEQYF. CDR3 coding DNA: TGTGCCAGCAGCTTCACCGCGGGGGCCGCCTACGAGCAGTACTTC.

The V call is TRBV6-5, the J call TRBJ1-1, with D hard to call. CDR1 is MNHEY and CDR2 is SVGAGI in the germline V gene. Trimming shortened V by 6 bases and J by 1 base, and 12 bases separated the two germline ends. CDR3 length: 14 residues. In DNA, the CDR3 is TGTGCCAGCAGACCCACTCATCAGAACACTGAAGCTTTCTTT. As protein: CASRPTHQNTEAFF.

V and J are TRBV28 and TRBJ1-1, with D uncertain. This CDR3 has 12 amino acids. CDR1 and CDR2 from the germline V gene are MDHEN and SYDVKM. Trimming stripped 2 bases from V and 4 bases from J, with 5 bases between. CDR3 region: CASSLRVTEAFF. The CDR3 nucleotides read TGTGCCAGCAGTTTACGAGTCACTGAAGCTTTCTTT.

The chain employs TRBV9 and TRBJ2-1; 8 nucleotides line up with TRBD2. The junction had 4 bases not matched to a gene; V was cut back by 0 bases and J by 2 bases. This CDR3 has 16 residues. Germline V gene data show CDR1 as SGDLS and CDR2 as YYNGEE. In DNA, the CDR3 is TGTGCCAGCAGCGTAGATGCGGGGGGCCCCTACAATGAGCAGTTCTTC. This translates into CASSVDAGGPYNEQFF.

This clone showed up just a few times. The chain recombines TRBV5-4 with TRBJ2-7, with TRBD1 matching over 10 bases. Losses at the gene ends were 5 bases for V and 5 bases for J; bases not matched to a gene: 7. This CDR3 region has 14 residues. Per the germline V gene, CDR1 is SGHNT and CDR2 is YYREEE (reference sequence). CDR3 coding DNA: TGTGCCAGCAGGAGGGACAGGGGAGTTGACGAGCAGTACTTC. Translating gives CASRRDRGVDEQYF.

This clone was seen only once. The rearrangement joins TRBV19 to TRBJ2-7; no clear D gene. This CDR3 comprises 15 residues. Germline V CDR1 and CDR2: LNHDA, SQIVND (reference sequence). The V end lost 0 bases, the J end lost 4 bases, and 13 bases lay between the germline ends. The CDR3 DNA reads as TGTGCCAGTAGTATAGATTTAAAGTGGGCATACGAGCAGTACTTC. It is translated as CASSIDLKWAYEQYF.

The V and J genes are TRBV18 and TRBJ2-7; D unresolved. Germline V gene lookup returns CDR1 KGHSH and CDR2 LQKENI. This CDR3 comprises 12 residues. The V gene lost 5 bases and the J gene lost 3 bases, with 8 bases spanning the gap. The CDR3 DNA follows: TGTGCCAGCTCAGCCAACGGCTACGAGCAGTACTTC. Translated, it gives CASSANGYEQYF.

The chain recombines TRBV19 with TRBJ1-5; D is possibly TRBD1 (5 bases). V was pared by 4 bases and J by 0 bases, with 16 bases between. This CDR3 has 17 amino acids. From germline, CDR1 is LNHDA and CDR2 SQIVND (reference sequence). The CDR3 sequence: CASSTLTQVFSNQPQHF. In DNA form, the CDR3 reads TGTGCCAGTAGTACATTGACACAGGTCTTTAGCAATCAGCCCCAGCATTTT.

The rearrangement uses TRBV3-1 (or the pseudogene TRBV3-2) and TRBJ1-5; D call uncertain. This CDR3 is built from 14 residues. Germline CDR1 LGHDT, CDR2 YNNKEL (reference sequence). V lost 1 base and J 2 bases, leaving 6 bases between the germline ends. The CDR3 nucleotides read TGTGCCAGCAGCCAAGGCGGGGGCAATCAGCCCCAGCATTTT. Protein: CASSQGGGNQPQHF.

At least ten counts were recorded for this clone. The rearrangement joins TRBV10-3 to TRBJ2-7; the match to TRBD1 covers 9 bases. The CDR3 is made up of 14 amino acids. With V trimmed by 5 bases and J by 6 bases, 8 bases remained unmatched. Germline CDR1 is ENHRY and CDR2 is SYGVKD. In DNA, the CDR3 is TGTGCCATCAGTCATCCGGGACAGGGTGGCGAGCAGTACTTC. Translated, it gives CAISHPGQGGEQYF.